One sample yielded the 28 T cell receptor beta chains listed below, sequenced in a study of shared clonotypes between healthy human individuals. Assay: immunoSEQ multiplex PCR; the TCRdb copy retains only in-frame clones and omits some. Of 2.3 million or so clones in the sample, 85% to 95% are singletons; the top ten hold approximately 0.4%. The material sequenced was naive CD4+ T cells from PBMCs. Documented subset: CD45RA+ positively selected. Receptors were obtained from a man between 18 and 35 years old in good health. Some clones in this sample may be carry-over from other donors' samples.

A note on this clone: This specimen includes other DNA sequences encoding the same CDR3. The rearrangement joins TRBV6-1 to TRBJ2-7, with D uncertain. Germline CDR1 reads MNHNS; CDR2 reads SASEGT. The V end lost 6 bases, the J end lost 3 bases, and 15 bases lay between the germline ends. The CDR3 has 14 residues. CDR3 DNA sequence: TGTGCCAGCAGCGAACTTGGCAGCTACTACGAGCAGTACTTC. It encodes CASSELGSYYEQYF.

The CDR3: CASSQLTSGRAHYYNEQFF. As DNA, the CDR3 is TGCGCCAGCAGTCAACTCACTAGCGGGAGGGCCCACTACTACAATGAGCAGTTCTTC. The chain joins TRBV23-1 to TRBJ2-1; 13 bases align to TRBD2. TRBV23-1 qualifies as an ORF whose function is uncertain. Unmatched junction bases numbered 10, after V lost 2 bases and J lost 3 bases. This CDR3 comprises 19 residues.

The J gene is TRBJ1-2, the V gene TRBV15; D ambiguous. The CDR3 contains 13 residues. Trimming took off 9 bases at V and 5 bases at J, with 16 bases between the two ends. The germline V gene has CDR1 LNHNV and CDR2 YYDKDF (reference sequence). CDR3 DNA: TGTGCCACAGGGATTAGGGTGGGGTATGGCTACACCTTC. Translated, it gives CATGIRVGYGYTF.

The CDR3 nucleotides read TGTGCCAGCAGCACTGGGATCTCCTACGAGCAGTACTTC. The encoded protein is CASSTGISYEQYF. The chain uses TRBV5-6 and TRBJ2-7; D remains ambiguous. In germline, CDR1 is SGHDT, CDR2 YYEEEE. The V and J ends lost 4 bases and 0 bases respectively, with 8 bases between them. This CDR3 region has 13 residues.

This clone was observed a single time. The chain combines TRBV6-5 with TRBJ2-6; D ambiguous. There are 14 residues in the CDR3. Germline V CDR1 and CDR2: MNHEY, SVGAGI. The V and J ends lost 0 bases and 3 bases respectively, with 3 bases between them. CDR3 sequence (DNA): TGTGCCAGCAGTTACTCAGTTGGGGCCAACGTCCTGACTTTC. This encodes CASSYSVGANVLTF.

V gene TRBV7-9 combines with J gene TRBJ2-4; D gene uncertain. Trimming stripped 4 bases from V and 1 base from J, with 20 bases between. The germline CDR1 and CDR2 sequences are SEHNR and FQNEAQ (reference sequence). CDR3 length: 18 residues. CDR3 residues: CASSYPALGKEAKNIQYF. CDR3 bases: TGTGCCAGCAGCTACCCCGCTTTGGGTAAGGAGGCCAAAAACATTCAGTACTTC. Filled out from reference TRBV7-9 and TRBJ2-4, the complete variable domain reads DTGVSQNPRHKITKRGQNVTFRCDPISEHNRLYWYRQTLGQGPEFLTYFQNEAQLEKSRLLSDRFSAERPKGSFSTLEIQRTEQGDSAMYLCASSYPALGKEAKNIQYFGAGTRLSVL.

V and J are TRBV4-3 and TRBJ2-3, with 7 bases that match TRBD1. The CDR3 has 16 residues. Trimming removed 3 bases from V and 0 bases from J; junction bases left unmatched: 6. The germline CDR1 and CDR2 sequences are LGHNA and YSLEER. The CDR3 DNA follows: TGCGCCAGCAGCCAGGCCGACAGGGCTAGCACAGATACGCAGTATTTT. This translates into CASSQADRASTDTQYF.

Notes on this clone: The sample contains more than one DNA sequence encoding this CDR3. The chain combines TRBV28 with TRBJ2-7, with D possibly TRBD2 on 5 matching bases. The CDR3 contains 11 residues. Trimming removed 3 bases at V and 5 bases at J, with 5 bases between. Germline loops: CDR1 MDHEN, CDR2 SYDVKM. CDR3 residues: CASSLEDEQYF. CDR3 coding DNA: TGTGCCAGCAGTTTGGAGGACGAGCAGTACTTC.

CDR3 sequence (DNA): TGTGCCAGCAGTTTATTCCCTCCGTGGGAGGGAGGAACCTACGAGCAGTACTTC. Encoded protein: CASSLFPPWEGGTYEQYF. This chain uses TRBV27 with TRBJ2-7; 7 nucleotides line up with TRBD2. The CDR3 contains 18 residues. The ends lost 1 base at V and 2 bases at J; junction bases unmatched: 14. CDR1 and CDR2 from the germline V gene are MNHEY and SMNVEV (reference sequence).

The chain is built from TRBV11-1 and TRBJ2-2, with 10 bases that match TRBD1. V dropped 4 bases and J dropped 7; count of bases not matched to a gene: 12. The CDR3 totals 17 residues. The V gene's germline CDR1 is SGHAT and CDR2 FQDESV (reference sequence). The DNA of the CDR3 is TGTGCCAGCAGCTCGAGGGACAGGGGATTGGTAAACGGGGAGCTGTTTTTT. Amino acid sequence: CASSSRDRGLVNGELFF.

The gene calls are TRBV6-1 and TRBJ1-1; TRBD1 is a possible D gene (5 bases). This CDR3 comprises 13 residues. Trimming removed 7 bases from V and 0 bases from J, with 9 bases in between. Per germline, CDR1 MNHNS and CDR2 SASEGT. CDR3 sequence reads: CASKVGLNTEAFF. As DNA, the CDR3 is TGTGCCAGCAAAGTGGGACTGAACACTGAAGCTTTCTTT.

This chain joins TRBV30 and TRBJ2-7; 8 nucleotides align to TRBD2. The V gene end was trimmed by 2 bases and the J gene end by 6 bases; junction bases not matched to a gene: 9. The length of the CDR3 is 14 residues. CDR1 GTSNPN and CDR2 SVGIG come from the germline V gene (reference sequence). CDR3 amino acids: CAWSPGPREGEQYF. The CDR3 DNA sequence: TGTGCCTGGAGTCCAGGGCCCCGGGAGGGCGAGCAGTACTTC. Drawing the rest from reference TRBV30 and TRBJ2-7, the complete variable domain is SQTIHQWPATLVQPVGSPLSLECTVEGTSNPNLYWYRQAAGRGLQLLFYSVGIGQISSEVPQNLSASRPQDRQFILSSKKLLLSDSGFYLCAWSPGPREGEQYFGPGTRLTVT.

Notes on this clone: Additional DNA sequences in this sample encode the identical CDR3. The CDR3: CASSLGTANYGYTF. The CDR3 DNA follows: TGCGCCAGCAGCTTAGGAACAGCTAACTATGGCTACACCTTC. The V gene is TRBV5-1, the J gene TRBJ1-2, with D unclear. CDR1 is SGHRS and CDR2 is YFSETQ in the germline V gene. V shed 2 bases and J shed 0 bases, with 8 bases lying between them. This CDR3 has 14 residues. Together with reference TRBV5-1 and TRBJ1-2, the CDR3 gives the full variable domain: KAGVTQTPRYLIKTRGQQVTLSCSPISGHRSVSWYQQTPGQGLQFLFEYFSETQRNKGNFPGRFSGRQFSNSRSEMNVSTLELGDSALYLCASSLGTANYGYTFGSGTRLTVV.

The gene calls are TRBV18 and TRBJ2-7; 7 positions agree with TRBD2. V was clipped by 2 bases and J by 6 bases; unmatched bases: 4. The CDR3 consists of 13 residues. CDR1 and CDR2 (germline): KGHSH, LQKENI. CDR3 DNA sequence: TGTGCCAGCTCACCAGGATGGGAGGGCGAGCAGTACTTC. As protein: CASSPGWEGEQYF.

The V call is TRBV4-1, the J call TRBJ2-7; D remains ambiguous. Germline V CDR1 and CDR2: MGHRA, YSYEKL. The CDR3 is 16 amino acids. The ends were cut back, 0 bases at V and 4 bases at J, with 16 bases in the middle. The CDR3 DNA reads TGCGCCAGCAGCCAAGAAAGTTGGCCAGCTCGTTACGAGCAGTACTTC. As protein: CASSQESWPARYEQYF.

Note on this clone: Other DNA variants within this sample encode the same CDR3. The chain joins TRBV7-2 to TRBJ1-5; 7 nucleotides match TRBD1. Germline V gene data show CDR1 as SGHTA and CDR2 as FQGNSA. The V segment lost 1 base and the J segment 2 bases; nucleotides outside the gene matches: 2. This CDR3 contains 15 residues. Here the CDR3 DNA reads TGTGCCAGCAGCTTAGAGGGGACAGGCAATCAGCCCCAGCATTTT. The encoded protein is CASSLEGTGNQPQHF.

The CDR3 protein is CASSILGQPIPFF. CDR3 DNA: TGTGCCAGTAGTATCTTAGGACAACCAATCCCGTTTTTT. V usage is TRBV19 and J usage is TRBJ1-4, with D maybe TRBD1 (5 bases). This CDR3 is built from 13 residues. Deletions cut 3 bases from V and 16 bases from J, with 18 bases between. Germline CDR1 and CDR2: LNHDA and SQIVND (reference sequence). Full variable domain (remainder filled in from reference TRBV19 and TRBJ1-4): DGGITQSPKYLFRKEGQNVTLSCEQNLNHDAMYWYRQDPGQGLRLIYYSQIVNDFQKGDIAEGYSVSREKKESFPLTVTSAQKNPTAFYLCASSILGQPIPFFGSGTQLSVL.

This chain uses TRBV19 with TRBJ2-5, with D possibly matching TRBD1 (6 bases). V lost 5 bases to trimming and J lost 5 bases, with 21 bases between them. Germline V CDR1 and CDR2: LNHDA, SQIVND (reference sequence). The CDR3 has 16 residues. As DNA, the CDR3 is TGTGCCAGTAGTCAAATGATCTCAGGGGAAGGCGAGACCCAGTACTTC. Translation gives CASSQMISGEGETQYF.

V usage is TRBV19 and J usage is TRBJ1-1; D call uncertain. V dropped 4 bases and J dropped 1 base, with 7 bases sitting between them. The CDR3 is made up of 13 amino acids. The germline CDR1 and CDR2 sequences are LNHDA and SQIVND (reference sequence). DNA of the CDR3: TGTGCCAGTAGTAGGGCCGGGAACACTGAAGCTTTCTTT. Translated, it gives CASSRAGNTEAFF.

The rearrangement joins TRBV14 to TRBJ2-3, with TRBD2 matching 8 bases. Trimming took 4 bases from V and 10 from J; bases not matched to a gene: 16. Germline lookup yields CDR1 SGHDN and CDR2 FVKESK. The length of the CDR3 is 16 residues. The CDR3 spells CASSRTLAGGGHAQYF. As DNA, the CDR3 is TGTGCCAGCAGCCGAACGCTAGCGGGCGGGGGTCATGCGCAGTATTTT.

This clone was seen a few times. This same CDR3 is encoded by further DNA sequences in the sample. The chain has TRBV5-1 and TRBJ1-1; perhaps TRBD1 as D (6 bases). The CDR3 length is 13 residues. V lost 4 bases and J 1 base, leaving 8 bases between the germline ends. Germline values: CDR1 SGHRS, CDR2 YFSETQ. CDR3 sequence (DNA): TGCGCCAGCAGCACACAGGGGAACACTGAAGCTTTCTTT. It is translated as CASSTQGNTEAFF.

The J gene is TRBJ1-3, the V gene TRBV30; D is ambiguous. The CDR3 extends over 12 amino acids. Germline V lookup: CDR1 GTSNPN, CDR2 SVGIG (reference sequence). V gave up 1 base and J gave up 8 bases, with 9 bases separating them. The CDR3 DNA follows: TGTGCCTGGAGTGCCCCGGCGGACACCATATATTTT. It codes for CAWSAPADTIYF. Full variable domain (outside the CDR3, taken from reference TRBV30 and TRBJ1-3): SQTIHQWPATLVQPVGSPLSLECTVEGTSNPNLYWYRQAAGRGLQLLFYSVGIGQISSEVPQNLSASRPQDRQFILSSKKLLLSDSGFYLCAWSAPADTIYFGEGSWLTVV.

The V and J genes are TRBV12-5 and TRBJ2-1; 7 nucleotides agree with TRBD2. The germline V gene has CDR1 LGHNT and CDR2 FRNRAP. CDR3 length: 18 amino acids. Losses at the gene ends were 4 bases for V and 0 bases for J; bases not matched to a gene: 12. CDR3 nucleotides: TGTGCTAGTGGTTCCAATCCGACTAGCTCCCTCTCCTACAATGAGCAGTTCTTC. It translates to CASGSNPTSSLSYNEQFF.

J is TRBJ1-5 and V is TRBV5-4; a possible D gene is TRBD1 (6 bases). CDR1 is SGHNT and CDR2 is YYREEE in the germline V gene (reference sequence). The CDR3 contains 15 residues. V was clipped by 2 bases and J by 3 bases, with 12 bases between them. Here the CDR3 reads CASSFGGQNNQPQHF. The DNA of the CDR3 is TGTGCCAGCAGCTTCGGAGGACAGAACAATCAGCCCCAGCATTTT.

This clone was detected only a few times. The gene calls are TRBV5-6 and TRBJ1-2, with 8 bases that match TRBD1. From germline, CDR1 is SGHDT and CDR2 YYEEEE. This CDR3 is 14 amino acids long. Trimming removed 3 bases from V and 4 bases from J; junction bases left unmatched: 5. DNA of the CDR3: TGTGCCAGCAGCTCGACAGGGGAGGGCTATGGCTACACCTTC. Its translation: CASSSTGEGYGYTF.

V gene TRBV2 combines with J gene TRBJ1-5, with 7 bases identical to TRBD1. The CDR3 covers 13 residues. Germline CDR1 is SNHLY and CDR2 is FYNNEI. The V gene end was trimmed by 5 bases and the J gene end by 8 bases; junction bases not matched to a gene: 6. The DNA for the CDR3 is TGTGCCAGCAGTCGGGGACAGACAGAGCCCCAGCATTTT. It translates to CASSRGQTEPQHF. The whole variable domain, remainder taken from reference TRBV2 and TRBJ1-5, is EPEVTQTPSHQVTQMGQEVILRCVPISNHLYFYWYRQILGQKVEFLVSFYNNEISEKSEIFDDQFSVERPDGSNFTLKIRSTKLEDSAMYFCASSRGQTEPQHFGDGTRLSIL.

This clone was observed a single time. The chain employs TRBV5-4 and TRBJ2-5; the match to TRBD2 covers 11 bases. The CDR3 has 15 amino acids. Trimming at V came to 4 bases and at J to 5 bases, leaving 7 bases not matched to a gene. CDR1 and CDR2 from the germline V gene are SGHNT and YYREEE (reference sequence). CDR3 region: CASSTSGSELETQYF. The CDR3 nucleotides are TGTGCCAGCAGCACTAGCGGGAGTGAGTTGGAGACCCAGTACTTC.

The CDR3 spells CAISVFQGWGTEAFF. In DNA, the CDR3 is TGTGCCATCAGTGTTTTCCAGGGATGGGGCACTGAAGCTTTCTTT. The chain recombines TRBV10-3 with TRBJ1-1; D is possibly TRBD1 (5 bases). The CDR3 sequence is 15 residues long. V was cut by 4 bases and J by 4 bases, with 16 bases left in between. CDR1 and CDR2 from the germline V gene are ENHRY and SYGVKD.